These 8 T cell receptor beta chains were sequenced from one sample in a study of T-cell reconstitution after alpha-beta-depleted transplantation in children. During its preparation, the TCRbeta library received unique molecular identifiers. One entry per CDR3 protein results from TCRdb running MiXCR on the PCR reads. This table has 450,000 to 600,000 distinct CDR3 sequences, around 19% appearing once. This specimen was PBMCs from the stem cell graft donor, taken from the stem cell graft. The receptors were sampled from a human donor who donated a stem cell graft to a child with acute lymphoblastic leukemia.

This clonotype was detected once. This chain links TRBV27 with TRBJ2-7; D is undetermined. The germline V gene has CDR1 MNHEY and CDR2 SMNVEV (reference sequence). The CDR3 consists of 13 residues. V lost 11 bases and J lost 4, with 18 bases in between. The CDR3 sequence: CASGTAVPYEQYF. The CDR3 DNA reads as TGTGCCTCGGGCACGGCGGTCCCGTACGAGCAGTACTTC.

This clonotype was detected many times. This chain joins TRBV5-1 and TRBJ1-3; D might be TRBD1 (6 bases). Between the trimmed V and J ends, which lost 0 bases and 0 bases, there was a span of 10 bases. The CDR3 extends over 16 amino acids. From germline, CDR1 is SGHRS and CDR2 YFSETQ. This CDR3 is CASSLEGQSSGNTIYF. The CDR3 region has the DNA TGCGCCAGCAGCTTGGAAGGACAGAGCTCTGGAAACACCATATATTTT.

This clonotype was picked up a small number of times. The V gene is TRBV10-2, the J gene TRBJ2-1, with 10 bases lining up with TRBD2. The V gene end was trimmed by 11 bases and the J gene end by 1 base; junction bases not matched to a gene: 5. The CDR3 consists of 14 residues. Germline V CDR1 and CDR2: WSHSY, SAAADI. DNA of the CDR3: TGCGCCGGAGCGGGAGGGGGGTCCTACAATGAGCAGTTCTTC. As protein: CAGAGGGSYNEQFF.

This rearrangement joins TRBV9 to TRBJ2-3; 15 positions agree with TRBD2. Unmatched junction bases numbered 10, after V lost 2 bases and J lost 6 bases. Germline lookup yields CDR1 SGDLS and CDR2 YYNGEE. The CDR3 is 18 residues long. CDR3 nucleotides: TGTGCCAGCAGCGTCCGGACTAGCGGGAGGGGGACCTCTGATACGCAGTATTTT. This gives the protein CASSVRTSGRGTSDTQYF. Full variable domain (missing parts from reference TRBV9 and TRBJ2-3): DSGVTQTPKHLITATGQRVTLRCSPRSGDLSVYWYQQSLDQGLQFLIQYYNGEERAKGNILERFSAQQFPDLHSELNLSSLELGDSALYFCASSVRTSGRGTSDTQYFGPGTRLTVL.

This clonotype was detected a few times. The chain carries TRBV24-1 and TRBJ1-5; no clear D. V shed 4 bases and J shed 2 bases, with 8 bases lying between them. Germline lookup yields CDR1 KGHDR and CDR2 SFDVKD. The CDR3 extends over 14 amino acids. CDR3 amino acids: CATSEGPGNQPQHF. CDR3 in DNA: TGTGCCACCAGTGAAGGGCCGGGCAATCAGCCCCAGCATTTT.

This clonotype was recorded a few times. For the CDR3, the DNA is TGTGCCAGCAGCTTAACTCAGGGCCACGAGCAGTACTTC. Translating gives CASSLTQGHEQYF. The chain is built from TRBV5-6 and TRBJ2-7, with D perhaps matching TRBD1 (5 bases). This CDR3 has 13 residues. V shed 2 bases and J shed 5 bases, with 11 bases lying between them. CDR1 is SGHDT and CDR2 is YYEEEE in the germline V gene.

The chain carries TRBV7-2 and TRBJ2-7; D not resolved. CDR3 size: 13 residues. Germline V CDR1 and CDR2: SGHTA, FQGNSA. Trimming removed 2 bases from V and 7 bases from J, with 12 bases in between. The CDR3 DNA follows: TGTGCCAGCAGCTTACAGAAATGGGGAGAGCAGTACTTC. Protein product: CASSLQKWGEQYF.

Only a few counts were recorded for this clonotype. This chain connects TRBV12-3 or TRBV12-4 to TRBJ2-3; tentative D call: TRBD1 (6 bases). Trimming stripped 6 bases from V and 3 bases from J, with 13 bases between. This CDR3 contains 14 residues. The CDR3 loop is CASRARGTTDTQYF. Here the CDR3 DNA reads TGTGCCAGCAGGGCCAGGGGTACGACAGATACGCAGTATTTT.